Described below is a single T cell receptor beta chain sequence and its context. What it binds is unknown. The length of the CDR3 is 16 residues. V shed 1 base, J shed 1 base, and the junction held 5 bases outside the gene matches. Germline assignment: CDR1 SGHRS and CDR2 YFSETQ. The source of the sample is a study of shared clonotypes between healthy human individuals. Study-wide findings and caveats: Among non-shared clonotypes, generation probabilities were lower than among those shared by all four donors.

Data came from immunoSEQ multiplex PCR; TCRdb stores just in-frame clones and leaves some out. The sample yields some 2.3 million clones, 90% to 95% seen once. The chain carries TRBV5-1 and TRBJ2-3, with TRBD1 matching over 8 bases. Sequenced sample: naive CD4+ T cells from PBMCs. The sample's subset: CD45RA+ positively selected. The clonotype was recovered from a man aged 18 to 30 in good health. Some clones in this sample may be carry-over from other donors' samples. CDR3 sequence reads: CASSLQDRAGTDTQYF. CDR3 coding DNA: TGCGCCAGCAGCTTGCAGGACAGGGCTGGCACAGATACGCAGTATTTT.